This entry lists 31 T cell receptor beta chains sequenced from one sample in a study of spatial heterogeneity in lung cancer. Time point indicated: sample taken at primary tumor resection. Sequencing of whole RNA from tumor, nontumor lung or frozen PBMC involved no sorting. TCRdb analysed the 5' RACE reads with MiXCR anew, one entry per CDR3 protein. The data show about 12,000 distinct CDR3 sequences, about 15% seen once. The starting material was PBMCs, obtained at surgery. The receptors originated from a male donor with early-stage non-small cell lung cancer.

The chain uses TRBV7-9 and TRBJ1-3; possibly TRBD1 for D (6 bases). The CDR3 is 16 amino acids. Germline V gene lookup returns CDR1 SEHNR and CDR2 FQNEAQ (reference sequence). V dropped 2 bases and J dropped 4 bases, with 15 bases sitting between them. The CDR3 sequence is CASSLTGRGLGNTIYF. The CDR3 DNA sequence: TGTGCCAGCAGCTTAACGGGACGGGGGCTCGGAAACACCATATATTTT.

This rearrangement joins TRBV7-6 to TRBJ1-3; 7 bases fit TRBD1. The CDR3 runs to 15 residues. J lost 0 bases, V lost 5 bases, and 4 bases had no gene match. Germline-derived CDR1 and CDR2 are SGHVS and FNYEAQ. This chain's CDR3 is CASSTRGDSGNTIYF. DNA for the CDR3: TGTGCCAGCAGCACCAGGGGGGACTCTGGAAACACCATATATTTT.

The chain has TRBV7-9 and TRBJ2-1; TRBD2 matches 12 bases. The CDR3 contains 16 residues. V shed 7 bases and J 8 bases; nucleotides not matched to a gene: 12. The V gene's germline CDR1 is SEHNR and CDR2 FQNEAQ (reference sequence). The CDR3 DNA reads TGTGCCAGCAACTCTCTAGCGGGGGGGAATTTCGATGAGCAGTTCTTC. Its translation: CASNSLAGGNFDEQFF.

In its sample, this clonotype was seen a few times. The rearrangement uses TRBV3-1 and TRBJ2-4; no definite D call. V lost 3 bases and J lost 8, with 8 bases in between. This CDR3 comprises 12 residues. Germline values: CDR1 LGHDT, CDR2 YNNKEL (reference sequence). The CDR3 loop is CASSHLGDIQYF. As DNA, the CDR3 is TGTGCCAGCAGCCACCTTGGGGACATTCAGTACTTC.

This clonotype has only a few counts. The chain is built from TRBV28 and TRBJ1-2; TRBD1 matches at 7 bases. Germline loops: CDR1 MDHEN, CDR2 SYDVKM. The CDR3 contains 16 residues. V trimming: 0 bases; J trimming: 8 bases; junction bases outside the gene matches: 12. CDR3 protein: CASSLWGTAMVEGYTF. DNA of the CDR3: TGTGCCAGCAGTTTATGGGGGACAGCAATGGTCGAGGGCTACACCTTC.

J is TRBJ1-4 and V is TRBV4-1; D is possibly TRBD1 (5 bases). The V gene's germline CDR1 is MGHRA and CDR2 YSYEKL. The CDR3 spans 16 residues. Between the trimmed V and J ends, which lost 4 bases and 0 bases, there was a span of 12 bases. The CDR3 DNA reads as TGCGCCAGCAGCCGATTTTGGGACCCAACTAATGAAAAACTGTTTTTT. Protein product: CASSRFWDPTNEKLFF.

The chain uses TRBV7-9 and TRBJ1-1, with 8 nucleotides matching TRBD1. The germline gives CDR1 SEHNR, CDR2 FQNEAQ (reference sequence). The CDR3 is 14 residues long. The ends lost 4 bases at V and 5 bases at J; junction bases unmatched: 6. CDR3 sequence reads: CASSSQGARTEAFF. CDR3 bases: TGTGCCAGCAGCTCCCAGGGGGCGCGTACTGAAGCTTTCTTT. Full variable domain (rest looked up from reference TRBV7-9 and TRBJ1-1): DTGVSQNPRHKITKRGQNVTFRCDPISEHNRLYWYRQTLGQGPEFLTYFQNEAQLEKSRLLSDRFSAERPKGSFSTLEIQRTEQGDSAMYLCASSSQGARTEAFFGQGTRLTVV.

This clonotype was counted only a few times. This rearrangement joins TRBV12-3 or TRBV12-4 to TRBJ2-3, with 12 bases lining up with TRBD2. With V trimmed by 5 bases and J by 3 bases, 6 bases remained unmatched. The CDR3 totals 16 residues. CDR3 loop: CASSPRGLAGTDTQYF. DNA of the CDR3: TGTGCCAGCAGTCCCCGCGGACTAGCGGGGACAGATACGCAGTATTTT.

The genes are TRBV18 and TRBJ2-3, with D possibly matching TRBD2 (6 bases). CDR3 length equals 16 residues. V lost 1 base and J 0 bases, leaving 11 bases between the germline ends. Germline loops: CDR1 KGHSH, CDR2 LQKENI. CDR3 in DNA: TGTGCCAGCTCACCACTTAGCGGAGTTAGCACAGATACGCAGTATTTT. Translated, it gives CASSPLSGVSTDTQYF.

The rearrangement links TRBV27 to TRBJ1-1, with TRBD1 identical over 9 bases. The CDR3 is 15 amino acids. V gave up 3 bases and J gave up 5 bases; unmatched junction bases: 7. Germline V gene lookup returns CDR1 MNHEY and CDR2 SMNVEV (reference sequence). Here the CDR3 reads CASSFYGQGYTEAFF. CDR3 coding DNA: TGTGCCAGCAGTTTCTACGGACAGGGGTATACTGAAGCTTTCTTT.

V and J are TRBV20-1 and TRBJ2-7; D may be TRBD2 (6 bases). V gave up 5 bases and J gave up 2 bases, with 13 bases separating them. Germline-derived CDR1 and CDR2 are DFQATT and SNEGSKA (reference sequence). This CDR3 has 13 residues. The CDR3 DNA reads as TGCAGTGCTGGAGGGGACGCCACCTACGAGCAGTACTTC. Translation: CSAGGDATYEQYF.

This clonotype occurred a few times. V gene TRBV19 combines with J gene TRBJ2-2, with D perhaps matching TRBD2 (5 bases). Germline V gives CDR1 LNHDA, CDR2 SQIVND (reference sequence). Trimming removed 5 bases from V and 6 bases from J, with 13 bases in between. This CDR3 has 14 amino acids. CDR3 protein: CASSSGGGSGELFF. DNA for the CDR3: TGTGCCAGTAGTTCAGGAGGCGGGTCCGGGGAGCTGTTTTTT.

In this sample, this clonotype turned up many times. DNA of the CDR3: TGTGCCAGCATGACGGGGGCGAGTAGTTGGGAGACCCAGTACTTC. Protein: CASMTGASSWETQYF. The rearrangement links TRBV27 to TRBJ2-5; the D gene could be TRBD1 or TRBD2 (6 bases each). CDR1 is MNHEY and CDR2 is SMNVEV in the germline V gene (reference sequence). V was trimmed by 7 bases and J by 5 bases, leaving 20 bases between them. CDR3 length equals 15 residues.

The table lists this clonotype with a few counts. The rearrangement joins TRBV20-1 to TRBJ1-2; 9 nucleotides align to TRBD1. Germline V gene sequence: CDR1 DFQATT, CDR2 SNEGSKA (reference sequence). Losses at the gene ends were 6 bases for V and 1 base for J; bases not matched to a gene: 9. This CDR3 region has 15 residues. The DNA of the CDR3 is TGCAGTGCGAAGTACAGGGGGCGGATTAACTATGGCTACACCTTC. Encoded protein: CSAKYRGRINYGYTF.

This clonotype was counted ten times or more. The V and J genes are TRBV7-2 and TRBJ2-7, with no clear D. The CDR3 loop spans 12 amino acids. The V end lost 1 base, the J end lost 7 bases, and 8 bases lay between the germline ends. Germline V gene lookup returns CDR1 SGHTA and CDR2 FQGNSA. The CDR3 is CASSLGLGEQYF. As DNA, the CDR3 is TGTGCCAGCAGCTTAGGGCTGGGGGAGCAGTACTTC.

This rearrangement joins TRBV19 to TRBJ2-3, with D maybe TRBD1 (5 bases). The CDR3 has 13 amino acids. The V and J ends lost 7 bases and 2 bases respectively, with 10 bases between them. Germline-derived CDR1 and CDR2 are LNHDA and SQIVND (reference sequence). The CDR3 is CASIDRPTDTQYF. The CDR3 bases are TGTGCCAGTATCGACAGACCCACAGATACGCAGTATTTT.

The gene calls are TRBV24-1 and TRBJ2-3; perhaps TRBD1 as D (6 bases). The V gene lost 4 bases and the J gene lost 0 bases, with 10 bases spanning the gap. Germline V gives CDR1 KGHDR, CDR2 SFDVKD. CDR3 length: 15 residues. The CDR3 nucleotides read TGTGCCACCAGTGAAGGGACATCCAGCACAGATACGCAGTATTTT. Encoded protein: CATSEGTSSTDTQYF.

The V gene is TRBV29-1, the J gene TRBJ2-7, with D hard to call. This CDR3 comprises 13 residues. The germline V and J ends were trimmed by 1 base and 0 bases, with 7 bases remaining between them. The germline V gene encodes CDR1 SQVTM and CDR2 ANQGSEA. CDR3 region: CSVEVRTSYEQYF. The CDR3 DNA sequence: TGCAGCGTTGAAGTCAGGACCTCCTACGAGCAGTACTTC.

This clonotype turned up a few times. The chain joins TRBV2 to TRBJ2-3; 7 nucleotides agree with TRBD1. Germline V CDR1 and CDR2: SNHLY, FYNNEI. The CDR3 length is 15 residues. Trimming at V came to 4 bases and at J to 2 bases, leaving 6 bases not matched to a gene. The CDR3, as DNA: TGTGCCAGCAGTGCAAGGGGGCGAGCCACAGATACGCAGTATTTT. It is translated as CASSARGRATDTQYF.

This clonotype was counted many times. The V and J genes are TRBV5-1 and TRBJ2-3, with TRBD1 matching over 7 bases. CDR1 is SGHRS, CDR2 YFSETQ, per germline. Unmatched junction bases numbered 6, after V lost 2 bases and J lost 3 bases. This CDR3 comprises 15 residues. The CDR3 region is CASSLQGPPTDTQYF. The CDR3 DNA sequence: TGCGCCAGCAGCTTACAGGGGCCACCAACAGATACGCAGTATTTT.

This clonotype was detected many times. The CDR3 protein is CASSELGTEAFF. The CDR3 DNA is TGTGCCAGCAGTGAATTAGGGACTGAAGCTTTCTTT. This chain links TRBV25-1 with TRBJ1-1; D is ambiguous. Germline CDR1 is MGHDK and CDR2 is SYGVNS. This CDR3 spans 12 amino acids. With 1 base removed from V and 5 bases from J, the gap between germline ends came to 5 bases.

The V gene is TRBV7-9, the J gene TRBJ1-1; maybe TRBD1 (6 bases). From germline, CDR1 is SEHNR and CDR2 FQNEAQ (reference sequence). The V end was cut by 4 bases, the J end by 1 base, with 7 bases between. The CDR3 length is 13 residues. CDR3 protein: CASSSQGNTEAFF. In nucleotides, the CDR3 is TGTGCCAGCAGCTCACAGGGGAACACTGAAGCTTTCTTT.

The chain is built from TRBV7-2 and TRBJ2-1; unclear D gene. V shed 3 bases and J shed 2 bases, with 11 bases lying between them. From germline, CDR1 is SGHTA and CDR2 FQGNSA. The CDR3 is 15 residues long. This CDR3 is CASSLSAVTYNEQFF. The CDR3 bases are TGTGCCAGCAGCTTGAGCGCGGTGACCTACAATGAGCAGTTCTTC. Looking up the rest from reference TRBV7-2 and TRBJ2-1 gives the full variable domain: GAGVSQSPSNKVTEKGKDVELRCDPISGHTALYWYRQSLGQGLEFLIYFQGNSAPDKSGLPSDRFSAERTGGSVSTLTIQRTQQEDSAVYLCASSLSAVTYNEQFFGPGTRLTVL.

This clonotype was counted only a few times. The V and J genes are TRBV20-1 and TRBJ2-3; weak D call: TRBD1 (6 bases). Trimming cost V 8 bases and J 3 bases, with 9 bases left between them. The CDR3 is 11 amino acids. Germline V lookup: CDR1 DFQATT, CDR2 SNEGSKA (reference sequence). The CDR3 DNA is TGCAGTTCGGACAGAACAGATACGCAGTATTTT. Amino acids: CSSDRTDTQYF.

This clonotype was observed a single time. The DNA for the CDR3 is TGTGCCAGCAGCTCCCAGCGGGGAAGCACAGATACGCAGTATTTT. Translation: CASSSQRGSTDTQYF. V gene TRBV7-2 combines with J gene TRBJ2-3; 7 nucleotides match TRBD2. The CDR3 is 15 amino acids. CDR1 is SGHTA and CDR2 is FQGNSA in the germline V gene. After removal of 4 bases from V and 0 bases from J, the junction contained 4 bases not matched to a gene.

Note on this clonotype: Possible read error: a much larger clone is one base away. J is TRBJ2-1 and V is TRBV9; tentative D call: TRBD1 (5 bases). Germline CDR1 SGDLS, CDR2 YYNGEE. This CDR3 contains 13 residues. V was trimmed by 4 bases and J by 7 bases, leaving 12 bases between them. The CDR3 sequence: CASSFRPGNEQFF. In DNA, the CDR3 is TGTGCCAGCAGCTTCCGGCCAGGGAATGAGCAGTTCTTC.

The chain uses TRBV11-2 and TRBJ1-6; the D gene is possibly TRBD1 (6 bases). Germline V gives CDR1 SGHAT, CDR2 FQNNGV. Trimming took 6 bases from V and 1 from J, leaving 7 bases between them. The CDR3 is 14 amino acids. As DNA, the CDR3 is TGTGCCAGCAGAACAGGGTCCTATAATTCACCCCTCCACTTT. It encodes CASRTGSYNSPLHF.

This sequence joins TRBV20-1 and TRBJ2-5; D gene uncertain. V was clipped by 4 bases and J by 4 bases, with 19 bases between them. This CDR3 has 15 amino acids. The germline gives CDR1 DFQATT, CDR2 SNEGSKA (reference sequence). This CDR3 reads CSAMEWSAGRETQYF. The CDR3 bases are TGCAGTGCTATGGAATGGTCGGCTGGTAGAGAGACCCAGTACTTC.

This clonotype was detected a few times. The gene calls are TRBV27 and TRBJ2-1; 10 bases match TRBD2. The CDR3 has 16 residues. J gave up 10 bases and V 5 bases, and 14 bases lay outside the gene matches. Germline assignment: CDR1 MNHEY and CDR2 SMNVEV (reference sequence). The CDR3 nucleotides read TGTGCCAGCAGTACCTCAGCGGGGGGGCCGACTAAAGAGCAGTTCTTC. This gives the protein CASSTSAGGPTKEQFF.

This clonotype occurred once. The rearrangement joins TRBV5-6 to TRBJ2-3; TRBD2 might be the D (6 bases). V dropped 6 bases and J dropped 2 bases, with 16 bases sitting between them. In germline, CDR1 is SGHDT, CDR2 YYEEEE. CDR3 size: 15 residues. CDR3 bases: TGTGCCAGCACTACCTTGGGACTGTCCACAGATACGCAGTATTTT. It codes for CASTTLGLSTDTQYF.

The chain employs TRBV11-2 and TRBJ2-3, with 10 bases fitting TRBD1. The CDR3 runs 18 residues. The germline V gene encodes CDR1 SGHAT and CDR2 FQNNGV. J was trimmed by 1 base and V by 2 bases; bases with no gene match: 9. The CDR3 region is CASSLLLGTGAGTDTQYF. In DNA, the CDR3 is TGTGCCAGCAGCTTACTCCTCGGGACAGGGGCGGGCACAGATACGCAGTATTTT.